Listed below are T cell receptor beta chains from one sample, sequenced in a study of blood T cell repertoires in COVID-19. Clones were sequenced by immunoSEQ multiplex PCR, and TCRdb holds only the in-frame ones, with some missing. Here the sample spans fewer than 350,000 clones, 75% to 90% being singletons. Specimen: peripheral blood. The receptors were gathered from a woman younger than 45 who had recovered from COVID-19. CDR3s leave out the opening cysteine and the closing phenylalanine or tryptophan. Each record gives: J gene, V gene, CDR3 length, CDR3 protein.

J gene: TRBJ2-7; V gene: TRBV21-1; CDR3 length: 16; CDR3 protein: ASSKTGLEVRGSYEQY
J gene: TRBJ2-1; V gene: TRBV7-2; CDR3 length: 13; CDR3 protein: ASSRQSASYNEQF
J gene: TRBJ1-5; V gene: TRBV27; CDR3 length: 11; CDR3 protein: ASRLTGNQPQH
J gene: TRBJ1-3; V gene: TRBV19; CDR3 length: 12; CDR3 protein: ASRDSFSGNTIY
J gene: TRBJ1-2; V gene: TRBV14; CDR3 length: 13; CDR3 protein: ASSHLGQANYGYT
J gene: TRBJ2-1; V gene: TRBV19; CDR3 length: 13; CDR3 protein: ASSLRQGHDNEQF
J gene: TRBJ1-2; V gene: TRBV15; CDR3 length: 10; CDR3 protein: ATSTSNYGYT
J gene: TRBJ1-3; V gene: TRBV30; CDR3 length: 12; CDR3 protein: ACPLQGTGNTIY
J gene: TRBJ2-1; V gene: TRBV19; CDR3 length: 14; CDR3 protein: ASSNFPGNSYNEQF
J gene: TRBJ2-5; V gene: TRBV11-2; CDR3 length: 12; CDR3 protein: ASSLDILTGTQY
J gene: TRBJ2-5; V gene: TRBV5-4; CDR3 length: 12; CDR3 protein: ASSQDRGRETQY
J gene: TRBJ1-2; V gene: TRBV6-1; CDR3 length: 15; CDR3 protein: ASSATGDLLPTRGYT
J gene: TRBJ1-4; V gene: TRBV18; CDR3 length: 13; CDR3 protein: ASSPLRAAGEKLF
J gene: TRBJ1-2; V gene: TRBV6-2/TRBV6-3; CDR3 length: 16; CDR3 protein: ASSTLRDRESRNYGYT
J gene: TRBJ2-3; V gene: TRBV5-6; CDR3 length: 14; CDR3 protein: ASSLVGGEVTDTQY
J gene: TRBJ1-2; V gene: TRBV6-5; CDR3 length: 13; CDR3 protein: ASSYWTGGEGGYT
J gene: TRBJ1-1; V gene: TRBV7-9; CDR3 length: 12; CDR3 protein: ASSSETGNTEAF
J gene: TRBJ1-4; V gene: TRBV7-9; CDR3 length: 13; CDR3 protein: ASSLALDRDEKLF
J gene: TRBJ2-5; V gene: TRBV5-4; CDR3 length: 15; CDR3 protein: ASSSEPGLAGFETQY
J gene: TRBJ2-6; V gene: TRBV6-2/TRBV6-3; CDR3 length: 16; CDR3 protein: ASSSDGGILSGANVLT